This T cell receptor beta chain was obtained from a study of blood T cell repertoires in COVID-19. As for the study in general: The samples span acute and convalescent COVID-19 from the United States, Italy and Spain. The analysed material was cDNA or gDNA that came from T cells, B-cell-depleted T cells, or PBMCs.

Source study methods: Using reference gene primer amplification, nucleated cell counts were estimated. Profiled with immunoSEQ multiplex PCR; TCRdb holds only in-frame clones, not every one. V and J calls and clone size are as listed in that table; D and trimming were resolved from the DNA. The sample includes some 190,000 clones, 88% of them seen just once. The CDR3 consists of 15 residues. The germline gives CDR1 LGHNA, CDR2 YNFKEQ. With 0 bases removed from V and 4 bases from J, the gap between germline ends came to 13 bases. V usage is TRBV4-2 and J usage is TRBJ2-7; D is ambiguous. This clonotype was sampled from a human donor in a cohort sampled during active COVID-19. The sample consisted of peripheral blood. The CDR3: CASSQDLQFGYEQYF. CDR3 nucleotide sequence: TGTGCCAGCAGCCAAGATCTACAGTTTGGATACGAGCAGTACTTC.